The 30 T cell receptor beta chains below were found in one sample sequenced in a study of shared clonotypes between healthy human individuals. The repertoire was sequenced with immunoSEQ multiplex PCR; TCRdb's copy has only in-frame clones and lacks some. The sample yields about 1 million clones, more than 75% seen once. Sequencing used memory CD4+ T cells from PBMCs. Subset of the sample: CD45RA-negative fraction. Source of these receptors: a man younger than 30 in good health. Some clones in this sample may be carry-over from other donors' samples.

This clone was picked up a small number of times. The chain employs TRBV5-1 and TRBJ1-3; TRBD1 agrees at 7 bases. Germline loops: CDR1 SGHRS, CDR2 YFSETQ. The V and J ends lost 4 bases and 4 bases, in that order; junction bases with no gene match: 11. The CDR3 runs 16 residues. CDR3 sequence (DNA): TGCGCCAGCAGCCCCGGTGGCAGGGGGGGCGGAAACACCATATATTTT. Translating gives CASSPGGRGGGNTIYF.

The chain is built from TRBV28 and TRBJ2-6; D might be TRBD1 (5 bases). CDR1 MDHEN and CDR2 SYDVKM come from the germline V gene. V lost 6 bases and J 0 bases, leaving 9 bases between the germline ends. This CDR3 is built from 15 residues. The chain's CDR3 is CASRGPLSGANVLTF. DNA of the CDR3: TGTGCCAGCAGGGGGCCCCTCTCTGGGGCCAACGTCCTGACTTTC.

This chain links TRBV5-6 with TRBJ2-3; TRBD1 is a possible D gene (5 bases). This CDR3 has 14 residues. Trimming cost V 4 bases and J 5 bases, with 14 bases left between them. The germline V gene has CDR1 SGHDT and CDR2 YYEEEE. The CDR3 DNA reads TGTGCCAGCAGCGGACGAACTCAGGGAGATACGCAGTATTTT. Encoded protein: CASSGRTQGDTQYF.

The gene calls are TRBV27 and TRBJ2-7, with D hard to call. Germline assignment: CDR1 MNHEY and CDR2 SMNVEV (reference sequence). Trimming took 6 bases from V and 2 from J, leaving 14 bases between them. The CDR3 has 14 amino acids. The CDR3 region is CASSPYRTTYEQYF. In DNA form, the CDR3 reads TGTGCCAGCAGCCCCTACCGCACTACCTACGAGCAGTACTTC.

Comments on this clone: This may be a read error, as it is one base from a much larger clone. The chain recombines TRBV7-9 with TRBJ1-2; TRBD1 agrees at 8 bases. After removal of 4 bases from V and 8 bases from J, the junction contained 3 bases not matched to a gene. CDR3 size: 12 residues. The germline V gene encodes CDR1 SEHNR and CDR2 FQNEAQ (reference sequence). The CDR3 DNA reads as TGTGCCAGCAGCTCCTCAGGGGGCGGCTACACCTTC. Translating gives CASSSSGGGYTF.

This clone was seen just once. The CDR3 sequence is CASSPNRDGRGYTF. CDR3 coding DNA: TGTGCCAGCTCACCCAACCGGGACGGAAGGGGCTACACCTTC. V gene TRBV18 combines with J gene TRBJ1-2, with D possibly TRBD1 on 5 matching bases. Germline loops: CDR1 KGHSH, CDR2 LQKENI. The CDR3 runs to 14 residues. Trimming stripped 3 bases from V and 8 bases from J, with 16 bases between. The full variable domain, with the rest looked up from reference TRBV18 and TRBJ1-2, is NAGVMQNPRHLVRRRGQEARLRCSPMKGHSHVYWYRQLPEEGLKFMVYLQKENIIDESGMPKERFSAEFPKEGPSILRIQQVVRGDSAAYFCASSPNRDGRGYTFGSGTRLTVV.

The CDR3: CASSLSADRRNYGYTF. The DNA of the CDR3 is TGTGCCAGCAGTTTAAGTGCGGACAGGAGGAACTATGGCTACACCTTC. The chain is built from TRBV28 and TRBJ1-2; 7 nucleotides agree with TRBD1. This CDR3 is built from 16 residues. V gave up 2 bases and J gave up 2 bases; unmatched junction bases: 8. Looked up from germline, CDR1 is MDHEN and CDR2 is SYDVKM.

The table lists this clone with a few counts. The chain joins TRBV6-1 to TRBJ1-4; possibly TRBD1 for D (5 bases). CDR1 is MNHNS, CDR2 SASEGT, per germline. Trimming removed 3 bases at V and 7 bases at J, with 21 bases between. The CDR3 spans 17 residues. This CDR3 is CASSDFGDLGLVEKLFF. The CDR3 DNA sequence: TGTGCCAGCAGTGATTTCGGCGACCTGGGACTTGTTGAAAAACTGTTTTTT.

A word on this clone: A single base separates this from a much larger clone, so it may be a read error. This CDR3 is also generated by other DNA sequences in the sample. The gene calls are TRBV2 and TRBJ2-6; D call uncertain. V gave up 5 bases and J gave up 1 base, with 0 bases separating them. The germline V gene has CDR1 SNHLY and CDR2 FYNNEI. This CDR3 comprises 12 residues. This CDR3 reads CASSSGANVLTF. The CDR3 region has the DNA TGTGCCAGCAGTTCTGGGGCCAACGTCCTGACTTTC.

This clone was recorded a few times. The J gene is TRBJ1-5, the V gene TRBV15; D may be TRBD1 (5 bases). Germline V gives CDR1 LNHNV, CDR2 YYDKDF (reference sequence). V shed 5 bases and J shed 2 bases, with 10 bases lying between them. The CDR3 covers 14 residues. CDR3 sequence (DNA): TGTGCCACCAGCGGTGGGGGTGGCAATCAGCCCCAGCATTTT. Protein product: CATSGGGGNQPQHF.

The rearrangement links TRBV5-4 to TRBJ2-5; weak D call: TRBD2 (6 bases). Per the germline V gene, CDR1 is SGHNT and CDR2 is YYREEE (reference sequence). V dropped 4 bases and J dropped 3 bases, with 13 bases sitting between them. The CDR3 contains 14 residues. This CDR3 is CASSPGGTEETQYF. In DNA, the CDR3 is TGTGCCAGCAGCCCAGGCGGGACGGAAGAGACCCAGTACTTC.

The V gene is TRBV19, the J gene TRBJ1-1; no firm D call. Trimming left V 7 bases short and J 1 base short, with 10 bases between. CDR1 is LNHDA and CDR2 is SQIVND in the germline V gene (reference sequence). The CDR3 has 13 amino acids. The CDR3 DNA follows: TGTGCCAGTACTAGGGTAAGGAACACTGAAGCTTTCTTT. Translating it yields CASTRVRNTEAFF.

The chain employs TRBV2 and TRBJ1-1, with D possibly being TRBD1 (5 bases). Germline lookup yields CDR1 SNHLY and CDR2 FYNNEI. The CDR3 has 14 residues. The germline V and J ends were trimmed by 0 bases and 8 bases, with 13 bases remaining between them. CDR3 nucleotides: TGTGCCAGCAGTGAAGCCGGGGTGCAGGGAGAAGCTTTCTTT. It specifies CASSEAGVQGEAFF.

CDR3 coding DNA: TGTGCCAGCAGCCGCGGGCTCAACACTGAAGCTTTCTTT. It is translated as CASSRGLNTEAFF. The chain recombines TRBV7-3 with TRBJ1-1; no firm D call. V lost 5 bases and J 2 bases, leaving 9 bases between the germline ends. Germline-derived CDR1 and CDR2 are SGHTA and FQGTGA. The CDR3 has 13 residues. Using reference TRBV7-3 and TRBJ1-1 for the parts outside the CDR3, the full variable domain is GAGVSQTPSNKVTEKGKYVELRCDPISGHTALYWYRQSLGQGPEFLIYFQGTGAADDSGLPNDRFFAVRPEGSVSTLKIQRTERGDSAVYLCASSRGLNTEAFFGQGTRLTVV.

CDR3 DNA sequence: TGTGCCAGCAGCCAAGTGGCGGCAGGCTATGGCTACACCTTC. This sequence encodes CASSQVAAGYGYTF. The chain has TRBV14 and TRBJ1-2; D not resolved. V dropped 1 base and J dropped 4 bases, with 10 bases sitting between them. Germline values: CDR1 SGHDN, CDR2 FVKESK. This CDR3 is 14 amino acids long. Full variable domain (missing parts from reference TRBV14 and TRBJ1-2): EAGVTQFPSHSVIEKGQTVTLRCDPISGHDNLYWYRRVMGKEIKFLLHFVKESKQDESGMPNNRFLAERTGGTYSTLKVQPAELEDSGVYFCASSQVAAGYGYTFGSGTRLTVV.

This CDR3 reads CAWSRRGLYNEQFF. The CDR3 DNA is TGTGCCTGGAGCCGCCGGGGACTATACAATGAGCAGTTCTTC. The rearrangement joins TRBV30 to TRBJ2-1, with 7 bases fitting TRBD2. The CDR3 is 14 residues long. Germline V lookup: CDR1 GTSNPN, CDR2 SVGIG (reference sequence). V trimming: 3 bases; J trimming: 4 bases; junction bases outside the gene matches: 6. Full variable domain (remainder filled in from reference TRBV30 and TRBJ2-1): SQTIHQWPATLVQPVGSPLSLECTVEGTSNPNLYWYRQAAGRGLQLLFYSVGIGQISSEVPQNLSASRPQDRQFILSSKKLLLSDSGFYLCAWSRRGLYNEQFFGPGTRLTVL.

This chain uses TRBV18 with TRBJ1-2; tentatively, D is TRBD1 (6 bases). V dropped 4 bases and J dropped 8 bases, with 14 bases sitting between them. The CDR3 is 13 residues long. Germline values: CDR1 KGHSH, CDR2 LQKENI. The CDR3 here is CASSQQGVEGYTF. The DNA for the CDR3 is TGTGCCAGCTCACAACAGGGAGTGGAAGGCTACACCTTC.

This clone was seen only once. The chain joins TRBV5-6 to TRBJ1-2; tentatively, D is TRBD1 (6 bases). This CDR3 has 14 residues. V was shortened by 4 bases and J by 4 bases, with 14 bases between the two germline ends. Germline loops: CDR1 SGHDT, CDR2 YYEEEE. The CDR3 nucleotides read TGTGCCAGCAGCGATACAGGGCCACTCTATGGCTACACCTTC. Translating it yields CASSDTGPLYGYTF.

The chain couples TRBV10-3 to TRBJ1-2; D might be TRBD1 (5 bases). The CDR3 runs 14 residues. CDR1 and CDR2 from the germline V gene are ENHRY and SYGVKD. V dropped 4 bases and J dropped 6 bases, with 15 bases sitting between them. For the CDR3, the DNA is TGTGCCATCAGTGCACGAAAAGGGGAAGATGGCTACACCTTC. Amino acid sequence: CAISARKGEDGYTF.

This chain links TRBV12-2 with TRBJ1-2; the table gives TRBD1 as D, unverified against the DNA. TRBV12-2 represents a pseudogene. The CDR3 has 14 residues. CDR3 protein: CASRSRDRNYGYTF. The DNA of the CDR3 is TGTGCAAGTCGCTCCCGGGACAGGAACTATGGCTACACCTTC.

DNA for the CDR3: TGCGCCAGCAGCTCAAACATCGCCCTCTACGAGCAGTACTTC. It codes for CASSSNIALYEQYF. The rearrangement uses TRBV5-1 and TRBJ2-7; no definite D call. Trimming shortened V by 3 bases and J by 3 bases, and 13 bases separated the two germline ends. The germline V gene encodes CDR1 SGHRS and CDR2 YFSETQ. The CDR3 length is 14 residues.

With respect to this clone: The same CDR3 also results from other DNA sequences found in this sample. This chain joins TRBV28 and TRBJ2-5; no firm D call. V was cut by 1 base and J by 5 bases, with 5 bases left in between. The CDR3 length is 12 residues. Germline CDR1 is MDHEN and CDR2 is SYDVKM. The chain's CDR3 is CASSLLKETQYF. The CDR3 DNA follows: TGTGCCAGCAGTTTATTGAAGGAGACCCAGTACTTC.

This clone was counted once. The chain employs TRBV6-6 and TRBJ2-7, with D perhaps TRBD1 (6 bases). V was shortened by 2 bases and J by 2 bases, with 16 bases between the two germline ends. The length of the CDR3 is 16 residues. The germline V gene has CDR1 MNHNY and CDR2 SVGAGI (reference sequence). The DNA for the CDR3 is TGTGCCAGCAGTTACGGATCAGGGGCCCCCCCCTACGAGCAGTACTTC. Translation: CASSYGSGAPPYEQYF.

This sequence joins TRBV2 and TRBJ1-5; weak D call: TRBD1 (6 bases). Trimming shortened V by 1 base and J by 2 bases, and 21 bases separated the two germline ends. This CDR3 is 19 amino acids long. The V gene's germline CDR1 is SNHLY and CDR2 FYNNEI. This CDR3 reads CASSEDPVTGLGGNQPQHF. The CDR3 nucleotides read TGTGCCAGCAGTGAAGATCCTGTGACAGGTCTTGGGGGCAATCAGCCCCAGCATTTT.

The chain combines TRBV28 with TRBJ1-2, with 7 bases lining up with TRBD1. CDR3 length: 18 residues. The V gene's germline CDR1 is MDHEN and CDR2 SYDVKM. V gave up 6 bases and J gave up 6 bases; unmatched junction bases: 22. DNA of the CDR3: TGTGCCAGCAGACGCCGTCCTTTTTCCAGGGGGAAGATTGATGGCTACACCTTC. Encoded protein: CASRRRPFSRGKIDGYTF.

The CDR3: CASSPGVANYGYTF. CDR3 nucleotides: TGTGCCAGCAGCCCAGGGGTGGCCAACTATGGCTACACCTTC. The chain is built from TRBV7-2 and TRBJ1-2; D might be TRBD1 (6 bases). The length of the CDR3 is 14 residues. V lost 5 bases, J lost 2 bases, and 12 bases lay in between. Germline V lookup: CDR1 SGHTA, CDR2 FQGNSA.

V usage is TRBV2 and J usage is TRBJ2-5, with D possibly being TRBD2 (6 bases). The CDR3 runs 14 residues. Germline V gene data show CDR1 as SNHLY and CDR2 as FYNNEI. Trimming took off 8 bases at V and 4 bases at J, with 17 bases between the two ends. The CDR3 region has the DNA TGTGCCAGCGGGGGGACTTCAAGAGGAGAGACCCAGTACTTC. This sequence encodes CASGGTSRGETQYF. The whole variable domain, remainder taken from reference TRBV2 and TRBJ2-5, is EPEVTQTPSHQVTQMGQEVILRCVPISNHLYFYWYRQILGQKVEFLVSFYNNEISEKSEIFDDQFSVERPDGSNFTLKIRSTKLEDSAMYFCASGGTSRGETQYFGPGTRLLVL.

The CDR3 bases are TGTGCCTGGACCGGCGGACTAGCGGCCTTCTCCTACAATGAGCAGTTCTTC. It yields the protein CAWTGGLAAFSYNEQFF. The chain recombines TRBV30 with TRBJ2-1; 10 nucleotides match TRBD2. V dropped 4 bases and J dropped 0; count of bases not matched to a gene: 9. Germline V gene lookup returns CDR1 GTSNPN and CDR2 SVGIG (reference sequence). This CDR3 comprises 17 residues.

The V gene is TRBV10-3, the J gene TRBJ2-7; D not certain. This CDR3 has 12 amino acids. The germline CDR1 and CDR2 sequences are ENHRY and SYGVKD. Trimming pared 11 bases from V and 0 bases from J, leaving 11 bases between. CDR3 amino acids: CAARQNSYEQYF. The CDR3 DNA reads as TGTGCCGCCCGCCAAAACTCCTACGAGCAGTACTTC.

Turning to this clone: One junction end does not reproduce the germline sequence, and a read error may be involved. The V call is TRBV18, the J call TRBJ2-3; tentative D call: TRBD1 (5 bases). This CDR3 spans 15 amino acids. Germline V lookup: CDR1 KGHSH, CDR2 LQKENI. The CDR3 DNA reads TGTGCCAGCTCATCACCGACAGTGGGCACAGATACGCAGTATTTT. Protein: CASSSPTVGTDTQYF.